This T cell receptor (beta chain) was sequenced in a study of blood T cell repertoires in COVID-19. Study context: PBMCs, B-cell-depleted T cells, or T cells were the source of the cDNA or gDNA that made up the material.

Repertoires were generated with immunoSEQ multiplex PCR, while TCRdb's copy carries only in-frame clones and drops some. Here the sample spans about 150,000 clones, about 89% being singletons. Trimming pared 0 bases from V and 0 bases from J, leaving 11 bases between. The CDR3 is 16 residues long. Germline V gene lookup returns CDR1 LGHDT and CDR2 YNNKEL (reference sequence). The source is a man aged 45-65 years with active COVID-19. This chain links TRBV3-1 (or the pseudogene TRBV3-2) with TRBJ2-5, with D hard to call. Source material: peripheral blood. Here the CDR3 DNA reads TGTGCCAGCAGCCAAGACCTGACACTGTACCAAGAGACCCAGTACTTC. Amino acid sequence: CASSQDLTLYQETQYF.